This T cell receptor (beta chain) was captured in a study of OX40 agonist ivuxolimab in advanced cancers. Study context: The study enrolled dose-escalation patients with hepatocellular carcinoma, melanoma, renal cell or head and neck cancer. Previous treatment with anti-PD-1, anti-PD-L1 or anti-CTLA-4 therapy was allowed; about 37% had received some.

Study results and limitations: Clonal expansion was seen in CD4+ and CD8+ blood T cells by week 6 at 0.1 to 3.0 mg/kg.

As to this clone: Its antigen is currently unknown.

TCRdb's table, derived via immunoSEQ multiplex PCR, lists solely in-frame clones and lacks some. The sample lists 40,000 to 45,000 clones, approximately 86% occurring once. There are 17 residues in the CDR3. V was trimmed by 2 bases and J by 0 bases, leaving 16 bases between them. The germline gives CDR1 SGHVS, CDR2 FNYEAQ. The sample in question was CD4+ or CD8+ T cells sorted from blood, obtained in a trial of the OX40 agonist ivuxolimab. This TCR was recovered from an adult with an advanced solid tumor such as melanoma, head and neck, liver or kidney cancer. The V call is TRBV7-6, the J call TRBJ1-2, with unresolved D. CDR3 amino acids: CASSLIFPSRTNYGYTF. In DNA, the CDR3 is TGTGCCAGCAGCTTAATTTTTCCGTCCCGCACTAACTATGGCTACACCTTC.